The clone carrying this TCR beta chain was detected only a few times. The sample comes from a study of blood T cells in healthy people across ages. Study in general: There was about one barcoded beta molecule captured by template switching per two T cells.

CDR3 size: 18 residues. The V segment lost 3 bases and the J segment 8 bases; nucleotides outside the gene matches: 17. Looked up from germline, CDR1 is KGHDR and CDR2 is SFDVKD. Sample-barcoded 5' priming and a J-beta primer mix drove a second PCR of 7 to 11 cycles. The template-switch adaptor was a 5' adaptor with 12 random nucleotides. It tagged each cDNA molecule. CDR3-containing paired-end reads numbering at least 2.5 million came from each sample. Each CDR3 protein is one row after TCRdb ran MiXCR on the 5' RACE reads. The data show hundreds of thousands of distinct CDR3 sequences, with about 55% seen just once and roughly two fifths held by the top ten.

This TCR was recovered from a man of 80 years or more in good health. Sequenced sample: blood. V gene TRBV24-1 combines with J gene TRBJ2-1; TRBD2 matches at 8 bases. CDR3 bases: TGTGCCACCAGTGATAGGGGGGGGACGGGACTAGGGGTTCATGAGCAGTTCTTC. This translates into CATSDRGGTGLGVHEQFF.